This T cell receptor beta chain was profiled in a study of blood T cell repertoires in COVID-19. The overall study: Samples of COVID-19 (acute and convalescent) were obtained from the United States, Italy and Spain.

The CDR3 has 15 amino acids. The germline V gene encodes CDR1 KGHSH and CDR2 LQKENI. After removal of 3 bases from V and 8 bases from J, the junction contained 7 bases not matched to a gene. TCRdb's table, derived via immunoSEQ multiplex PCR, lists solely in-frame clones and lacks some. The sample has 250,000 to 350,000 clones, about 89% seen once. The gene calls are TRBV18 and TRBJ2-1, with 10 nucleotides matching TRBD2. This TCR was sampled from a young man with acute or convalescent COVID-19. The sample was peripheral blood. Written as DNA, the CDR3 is TGTGCCAGCTCACCGGCCAGCGGGGGGGCCTATGAGCAGTTCTTC. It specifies CASSPASGGAYEQFF.